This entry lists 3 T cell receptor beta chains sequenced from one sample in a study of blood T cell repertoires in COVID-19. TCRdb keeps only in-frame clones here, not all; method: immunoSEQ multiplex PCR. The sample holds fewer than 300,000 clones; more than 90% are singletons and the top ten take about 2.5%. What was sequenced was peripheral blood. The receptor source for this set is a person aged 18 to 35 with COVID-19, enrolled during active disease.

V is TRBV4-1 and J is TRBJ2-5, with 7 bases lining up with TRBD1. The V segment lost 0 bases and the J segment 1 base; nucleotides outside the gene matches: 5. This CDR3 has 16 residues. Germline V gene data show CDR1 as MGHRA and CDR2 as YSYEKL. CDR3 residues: CASSQEAGGFQETQYF. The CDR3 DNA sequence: TGCGCCAGCAGCCAAGAGGCAGGGGGATTCCAAGAGACCCAGTACTTC.

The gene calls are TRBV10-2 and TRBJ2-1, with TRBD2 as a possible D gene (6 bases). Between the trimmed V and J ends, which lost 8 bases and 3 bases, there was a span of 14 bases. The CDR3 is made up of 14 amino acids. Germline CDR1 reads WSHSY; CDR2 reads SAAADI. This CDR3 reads CASGTAGIYNEQFF. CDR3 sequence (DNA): TGCGCCAGCGGAACAGCGGGCATCTACAATGAGCAGTTCTTC.

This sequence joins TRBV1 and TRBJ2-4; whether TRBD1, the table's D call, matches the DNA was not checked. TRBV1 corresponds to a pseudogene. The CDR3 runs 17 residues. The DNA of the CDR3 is TGCACCAGCAGCCAAGATAAGGGGTTCCGAACCAAAAACATTCAGTACTTC. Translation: CTSSQDKGFRTKNIQYF.